What follows is one T cell receptor (beta chain) and its context. The record originates from a study of T cell changes during pregnancy in multiple sclerosis. Germline CDR1 SGHTA, CDR2 FQGNSA. This CDR3 has 16 amino acids. V was clipped by 2 bases and J by 0 bases; unmatched bases: 7. Measured with immunoSEQ multiplex PCR; TCRdb has only the in-frame clones, and not every one. In the table there are tens of thousands of clones, about nine tenths of which are singletons. The material was CD4+ T cells from peripheral blood mononuclear cells, obtained after pregnancy. The TCR originated in a female donor with multiple sclerosis, enrolled in a pregnancy study. The chain uses TRBV7-2 and TRBJ2-7; 7 bases are a match to TRBD1. The chain's CDR3 is CASSLKDRTNSYEQYF. In DNA form, the CDR3 reads TGTGCCAGCAGCTTAAAGGACAGGACAAACTCCTACGAGCAGTACTTC.